This T cell receptor (beta chain) was profiled in a study of T cell responses to AZD1222 COVID-19 vaccine (dated by TCRdb to about 2021). In the study overall: AZD1222 recipients given second doses at about 4 weeks or at about 12 weeks were pooled, since spike-specific TCR depth and breadth were not found to differ between the two schedules. TCR sequencing covered 233 trial participants: 207 given two doses of AZD1222 and approximately 26 given two doses of MenACWY control vaccine. Trial participants were enrolled into age subgroups of 18-55, 56-69 and 70-plus years, which contained 148, 28 and 57 TCR-sequenced participants, respectively. Results the study describes overall, beyond this receptor: Because no day 14 peak-response samples were available, repertoires were characterized only after the peak T cell response. Participants were mostly white British and included more females than males, and it was suggested by the authors that clonal diversity may have been underestimated. Reportedly, almost half of the unique spike-specific TCRs recognized epitopes lying outside the regions that are mutated in the B.1.351 and B.1.1.7 variants. Only 5 to 7 AZD1222 recipients were SARS-CoV-2 seropositive at baseline, limiting conclusions about previously exposed vaccinees. In the small 56-69-year group, the increase in depth fell short of significance, most likely because of low power. Vaccine-associated CD4 TCRs spanned the whole spike protein, with dominant responses in regions 160-218 and 743-854. Spike-specific TCR breadth and depth rose significantly after two AZD1222 doses compared with day 0 and with MenACWY recipients.

From its cysteine to its phenylalanine, the CDR3 spans 16 amino acids. Only the CDR3 DNA is retained, 48 bases long and in frame from the first base. V loses 5 bases of germline sequence and J loses 4 bases, and the interval between the two ends is 19 bases. CDR1 and CDR2 are read off the germline V gene as SGHAT and FQNNGV. The CDR3 regions of human TCRbeta chains were subjected to immunosequencing. In the source study's methods: Repertoire TCRs were matched against a reference library of SARS-CoV-2-specific TCRs generated with the MIRA antigen-specificity platform. Breadth was defined as the fraction of unique TCRs that were SARS-CoV-2-associated. Depth was defined as the fraction of total T cells that were SARS-CoV-2-associated. Using the MIRA data, each spike-specific TCR was mapped to the spike region that the TCR reacts to and placed in a CD4 or CD8 class. Log10-transformed breadth and depth values were compared by one-way ANOVA with Sidak's multiple comparisons tests. The source is immuneACCESS, and TCRdb retained only in-frame sequences with V and J called. Part of the clones is not carried over; for the studies checked, unresolved V genes explain less than half of this, and the remainder is unexplained. Clone size and the V and J calls come from that table; the DNA yielded D and trimming. The sample table contains 90,000 to 150,000 clones; only one count was recorded for approximately 85% of them. Over 5% of the sample rests with the top ten.

In regard to this clone: It lacks a known antigen. No base-level quality is on record; no much larger clone is a single base apart.

This specimen's time point label, interpreted: baseline before first vaccination. Vaccinee samples came from UK trials COV001 and COV002, including a single-blind randomized controlled phase 2/3 trial of AZD1222 (ChAdOx1 nCoV-19) in healthy adults. Trial participant PBMC samples were collected at day 0 and day 28 after the second dose for TCRbeta chain sequencing. The TCR comes from an adult in good health. This sample comprised peripheral blood, obtained on day 0 of AZD1222 vaccination. This chain is built from TRBV11-2 and TRBJ2-3, and TRBD1 may be the D gene, going by 6 matching bases. The base sequence is TGTGCCAGCAGCGCCGGCTCGATTTCAGGGGCAGATACGCAGTATTTT. Translated, it reads CASSAGSISGADTQYF.